This is a list of T cell receptor beta chains from one sample in a study of technical replicates of blood from several donors. The method was immunoSEQ multiplex PCR; TCRdb's version includes in-frame clones alone and lacks a portion of them. The sample comprises tens of thousands of clones, approximately 94% of which are singletons, and about 0.4% rests with the top ten. Sequenced: T cells isolated from PBMCs. Receptors were obtained from a human donor in good health. Both conserved end residues are part of each CDR3. The D gene is left open where the match is weak. Only part of the rows carry a size: once, few, many, or a class if the clone is expanded.

j_gene	abundance	d_gene	v_gene	CDR3aa	CDR3nt
TRBJ2-7	-	-	TRBV4-2	CASSQDARDREFLEGEQYF	TGTGCCAGCAGCCAAGATGCTCGAGACAGGGAATTTTTGGAGGGCGAGCAGTACTTC
TRBJ2-2	few	-	TRBV28	CASSFARWGDDGELFF	TGTGCCAGCAGCTTCGCAAGATGGGGGGACGACGGGGAGCTGTTTTTT
TRBJ2-1	-	TRBD2	TRBV7-8	CASSLITSGNSNEQFF	TGTGCCAGCAGCTTAATTACTAGCGGGAACTCTAATGAGCAGTTCTTC
TRBJ1-5	-	TRBD1	TRBV28	CASSLQGGRQPQHF	TGTGCCAGCAGTTTACAGGGGGGTCGACAGCCCCAGCATTTT
TRBJ1-1	-	TRBD1	TRBV13	CASSPGQDLNTEAFF	TGTGCCAGCAGCCCCGGACAGGATCTGAACACTGAAGCTTTCTTT
TRBJ1-1	-	TRBD1	TRBV28	CASSQLVTGTAGEAFF	TGTGCCAGCAGTCAACTTGTGACCGGGACAGCAGGTGAAGCTTTCTTT
TRBJ2-5	-	TRBD1	TRBV9	CASSRGQIQETQYF	TGTGCCAGCAGCCGGGGACAGATCCAAGAGACCCAGTACTTC
TRBJ2-7	-	TRBD1	TRBV2	CAGTGGASYEQYF	TGTGCCGGAACAGGGGGCGCCTCCTACGAGCAGTACTTC
TRBJ2-7	-	TRBD2	TRBV28	CASSIAGDLHEQYF	TGTGCCAGCAGTATAGCGGGAGATCTACACGAGCAGTACTTC
TRBJ2-7	-	-	TRBV30	CAWEVGWEQYF	TGTGCCTGGGAAGTCGGGTGGGAGCAGTACTTC
TRBJ1-2	-	-	TRBV10-2	CASSDSVERGYTF	TGCGCCAGCAGTGATTCAGTGGAGCGCGGCTACACCTTC
TRBJ2-5	once	TRBD2	TRBV19	CASSLLSGSQQETQYF	TGTGCCAGTAGTCTACTCAGCGGGAGTCAACAAGAGACCCAGTACTTC
TRBJ1-1	-	-	TRBV9	CASSVGQITEAFF	TGTGCCAGCAGCGTAGGGCAGATTACTGAAGCTTTCTTT
TRBJ2-7	-	-	TRBV10-1	CASSELKTGEQYF	TGCGCCAGCAGTGAGCTAAAGACAGGCGAGCAGTACTTC
TRBJ2-1	-	TRBD1	TRBV4-3	CASSQVHRGQVSSYNEQFF	TGCGCCAGCAGCCAAGTCCACCGTGGACAGGTGAGCTCCTACAATGAGCAGTTCTTC
TRBJ1-2	-	-	TRBV4-3	CASSQDPSTDGYTF	TGCGCCAGCAGCCAAGATCCCAGTACCGATGGCTACACCTTC
TRBJ2-7	-	-	TRBV5-4	CASRPAVSYEQYF	TGTGCCAGCAGACCAGCGGTATCCTACGAGCAGTACTTC
TRBJ2-7	-	TRBD1	TRBV4-3	CASSRTGESEQYF	TGCGCCAGCAGCCGGACAGGGGAAAGCGAGCAGTACTTC
TRBJ1-1	once	-	TRBV9	CASSALGREIPEAFF	TGTGCCAGCAGCGCTCTAGGACGGGAGATCCCTGAAGCTTTCTTT
TRBJ2-1	once	-	TRBV7-8	CASSSEFSGGEQFF	TGTGCCAGCAGCTCCGAATTTAGCGGAGGTGAGCAGTTCTTC
TRBJ2-1	-	TRBD2	TRBV19	CASSWGAGGSEQFF	TGTGCCAGTAGTTGGGGAGCGGGAGGGAGTGAGCAGTTCTTC
TRBJ2-7	-	-	TRBV14	CASSPRRGLRRPDYEQYF	TGTGCCAGCAGCCCAAGGAGGGGGCTACGAAGGCCCGACTACGAGCAGTACTTC
TRBJ2-3	-	TRBD1	TRBV27	CASGPGQSIDTQYF	TGTGCCAGCGGACCGGGACAGAGCATAGATACGCAGTATTTT
TRBJ1-1	-	TRBD1	TRBV6-5	CASSSSRDRLAAFF	TGTGCCAGCAGTTCTTCCCGGGACAGGCTCGCCGCTTTCTTT
TRBJ1-3	-	-	TRBV30	CAWGENTIYF	TGTGCCTGGGGAGAGAACACCATATATTTT
TRBJ2-5	-	-	TRBV6-5	CASRRGVVAETQYF	TGTGCCAGCAGGCGGGGCGTGGTAGCGGAGACCCAGTACTTC
TRBJ1-2	few	-	TRBV5-1	CASNSQETPYGYTF	TGCGCCAGCAACTCACAGGAGACTCCCTATGGCTACACCTTC
TRBJ2-1	-	-	TRBV7-3	CASSPRVGEQFF	TGTGCCAGCAGCCCCCGCGTCGGTGAGCAGTTCTTC
TRBJ1-5	-	-	TRBV10-3	CAIRDVTGNQPQHF	TGTGCCATCAGAGACGTTACAGGGAATCAGCCCCAGCATTTT
TRBJ2-7	-	TRBD2	TRBV28	CASSIAGGPAEQYF	TGTGCCAGCAGTATAGCGGGAGGGCCGGCCGAGCAGTACTTC
TRBJ2-1	-	TRBD2	TRBV4-1	CASSQDLRTRGEQFF	TGCGCCAGCAGCCAAGATCTCAGGACTAGGGGTGAGCAGTTCTTC
TRBJ2-7	-	TRBD1	TRBV7-2	CASSFQTGQGSFAYEQYF	TGTGCCAGCAGCTTCCAAACGGGACAGGGATCCTTCGCCTACGAGCAGTACTTC
TRBJ1-1	-	-	TRBV11-2	CASSLVNSRTEAFF	TGTGCCAGCAGCTTAGTAAACAGTAGGACTGAAGCTTTCTTT
TRBJ2-7	-	TRBD1	TRBV5-1	CASGMGTGFSYEQYF	TGCGCCAGCGGAATGGGGACAGGGTTCTCCTACGAGCAGTACTTC
TRBJ2-1	-	-	TRBV7-9	CASSLTFSGYNEQFF	TGTGCCAGCAGCTTAACTTTTTCGGGATACAATGAGCAGTTCTTC
TRBJ2-7	-	-	TRBV4-1	CASSQVLVSASSYEQYF	TGCGCCAGCAGCCAAGTGTTGGTTTCGGCTAGCTCATACGAGCAGTACTTC
TRBJ2-7	-	TRBD2	TRBV6-6	CASSYSRAGGPVEQYF	TGTGCCAGCAGTTACTCGAGAGCGGGAGGGCCGGTCGAGCAGTACTTC
TRBJ1-1	-	-	TRBV4-3	CASSQEAGAKTEAFF	TGCGCCAGCAGCCAAGAAGCTGGGGCCAAGACTGAAGCTTTCTTT
TRBJ2-1	-	-	TRBV9	CASSVAQLVSSYNEQFF	TGTGCCAGCAGCGTAGCTCAGCTAGTTTCGTCCTACAATGAGCAGTTCTTC
TRBJ2-7	-	-	TRBV19	CASSMRRGLDEQYF	TGTGCCAGTAGTATGAGGAGGGGACTCGACGAGCAGTACTTC
TRBJ2-5	-	TRBD1	TRBV2	CASITGVLETQYF	TGTGCCAGCATAACAGGGGTGTTAGAGACCCAGTACTTC
TRBJ1-5	-	TRBD1	TRBV19	CASRDRGNQPQHF	TGTGCCAGTAGGGACAGGGGCAATCAGCCCCAGCATTTT
TRBJ1-2	once	-	TRBV7-7	CASSGEDYGYTF	TGTGCTAGCAGTGGGGAGGACTATGGCTACACCTTC
TRBJ1-5	-	-	TRBV19	CASNSLLNQPQHF	TGTGCCAGTAATTCTCTCTTAAATCAGCCCCAGCATTTT
TRBJ1-2	-	TRBD1	TRBV25-1	CASSQGAGYTF	TGTGCCAGCAGTCAGGGGGCTGGCTACACCTTC
TRBJ2-7	-	-	TRBV30	CAWSGGPYEQYF	TGTGCCTGGAGCGGGGGTCCCTACGAGCAGTACTTC
TRBJ1-1	-	-	TRBV30	CAWSVLEGPGVEAFF	TGTGCCTGGAGTGTATTGGAGGGGCCTGGGGTGGAAGCTTTCTTT
TRBJ2-7	-	-	TRBV7-2	CASSLVGGASSYEQYF	TGTGCCAGCAGCTTAGTGGGGGGAGCCTCCTCCTACGAGCAGTACTTC
TRBJ2-1	-	TRBD2	TRBV19	CASSILASGNLYNEQFF	TGTGCCAGTAGTATACTAGCTAGCGGGAACCTCTACAATGAGCAGTTCTTC
TRBJ2-7	-	-	TRBV13	CASSKLSGLSSYEQYF	TGTGCCAGCAGTAAGCTGAGCGGGTTGAGCTCCTACGAGCAGTACTTC
TRBJ2-7	-	-	TRBV2	CASWTAYEQYF	TGTGCCAGCTGGACAGCCTACGAGCAGTACTTC
TRBJ2-3	-	-	TRBV19	CASSEALTDTQYF	TGTGCCAGTAGTGAGGCCCTCACAGATACGCAGTATTTT
TRBJ1-5	few	-	TRBV19	CAPRGGPQHF	TGTGCCCCTCGGGGGGGGCCCCAGCATTTT
TRBJ2-1	medium-sized	-	TRBV6-4	CASSAQDSSYNEQFF	TGTGCCAGCAGTGCTCAGGACAGCTCCTACAATGAGCAGTTCTTC